This passage covers 12 T cell receptor beta chains from one sample sequenced in a study of T cells expressing NK-cell markers. TCRdb reprocessed the 5' RACE reads and keeps a single row for each CDR3 protein, giving no DNA. The specimen's table records 140,000 or so distinct CDR3 sequences. The sample taken for sequencing was blood T cells: a sorted CD56 or NKG2C T cell subset, CD4+ or CD8+ T cells, or bulk PBMC T cells (not recorded which). The receptors were gathered from a man aged 18 to 35 in good health.

This rearrangement joins TRBV30 to TRBJ2-6. The CDR3 runs 13 residues. Germline V gene lookup returns CDR1 GTSNPN and CDR2 SVGIG (reference sequence). The CDR3 spells CARKPTGANVLTF.

The V call is TRBV2, the J call TRBJ2-1; no DNA is available, so the TRBD2 call from TCRdb remains unchecked. This CDR3 is 15 amino acids long. Looked up from germline, CDR1 is SNHLY and CDR2 is FYNNEI. The CDR3 sequence: CASRVGGLALDEQFF.

The chain links TRBV11-2 to TRBJ2-5. Germline V gene lookup returns CDR1 SGHAT and CDR2 FQNNGV. The CDR3 is made up of 16 amino acids. This chain's CDR3 is CASSLSFGNIQETQYF.

The gene calls are TRBV19 and TRBJ1-1; with no DNA, the TCRdb D assignment of TRBD1 cannot be verified. This CDR3 has 17 residues. Germline CDR1 is LNHDA and CDR2 is SQIVND (reference sequence). The CDR3 is CASSYRGRGREDTEAFF. Looking up the rest from reference TRBV19 and TRBJ1-1 gives the full variable domain: DGGITQSPKYLFRKEGQNVTLSCEQNLNHDAMYWYRQDPGQGLRLIYYSQIVNDFQKGDIAEGYSVSREKKESFPLTVTSAQKNPTAFYLCASSYRGRGREDTEAFFGQGTRLTVV.

The rearrangement links TRBV19 to TRBJ1-1; TCRdb's assignment of TRBD1 cannot be checked, as there is no DNA. This CDR3 has 13 amino acids. Germline CDR1 and CDR2: LNHDA and SQIVND (reference sequence). The CDR3 sequence is CASSIAGEPRAFF.

The J gene is TRBJ2-7, the V gene TRBV19. The germline V gene has CDR1 LNHDA and CDR2 SQIVND (reference sequence). The length of the CDR3 is 12 residues. CDR3 sequence: CASTDTSYEQYF.

The rearrangement joins TRBV27 to TRBJ2-2. CDR1 and CDR2 (germline): MNHEY, SMNVEV (reference sequence). The CDR3 length is 16 residues. CDR3 region: CASSLYLLLNTGELFF.

The rearrangement uses TRBV4-3 and TRBJ2-1; TCRdb's D gene call, TRBD2, goes unchecked for lack of DNA. Germline lookup yields CDR1 LGHNA and CDR2 YSLEER. This CDR3 contains 18 residues. CDR3 amino acids: CASSQDPPSGSSYNEQFF.

This chain connects TRBV19 to TRBJ2-1. Germline V CDR1 and CDR2: LNHDA, SQIVND (reference sequence). The CDR3 is made up of 13 amino acids. The chain's CDR3 is CASNIGGRNEQFF. The full variable domain, in which reference TRBV19 and TRBJ2-1 provide the parts outside the CDR3, is DGGITQSPKYLFRKEGQNVTLSCEQNLNHDAMYWYRQDPGQGLRLIYYSQIVNDFQKGDIAEGYSVSREKKESFPLTVTSAQKNPTAFYLCASNIGGRNEQFFGPGTRLTVL.

This rearrangement joins TRBV29-1 to TRBJ2-7; TCRdb picks TRBD2, but there is no DNA to check that call. Germline loops: CDR1 SQVTM, CDR2 ANQGSEA. The CDR3 loop spans 16 amino acids. This chain's CDR3 is CSVEVGRQNGPYEQYF.

This chain uses TRBV7-8 with TRBJ2-3; the D gene TCRdb calls, TRBD1, cannot be checked with no DNA. Germline CDR1 SGHVS, CDR2 FQNEAQ. The CDR3 runs to 16 residues. The CDR3 reads CASSFETGLSTDTQYF.

The genes are TRBV30 and TRBJ1-5; TCRdb proposes TRBD1, but this gene call is untestable without DNA. This CDR3 has 14 amino acids. Germline CDR1 reads GTSNPN; CDR2 reads SVGIG (reference sequence). CDR3 sequence: CAWSKGQGNQPQHF.